This TCR beta chain was retrieved from a study of a mutant IDH1 vaccine in newly diagnosed glioma. Study context: It was at week 35 that visit V12 occurred, and at week 47 that visit V13 did.

A remark on this clone: Its antigen remains unidentified.

Time point: week 47, end of study. Every vaccination contained 300 ug of the mutant IDH1 20-mer peptide and was paired with topical imiquimod. In weeks 1, 3, 5, 7, 11, 15, 19 and 23, patients were vaccinated. Assay used: immunoSEQ multiplex PCR; TCRdb lists only in-frame clones, some missing. In the table there are tens of thousands of clones, about two thirds of which are singletons. Germline CDR1 is MNHNS and CDR2 is SASEGT. The trim removed 4 bases at V and 10 bases at J, leaving 12 bases unmatched. The length of the CDR3 is 14 residues. The rearrangement links TRBV6-1 to TRBJ1-1; 7 bases map to TRBD1. The sequence was obtained from a man in his forties with glioma. Some clones in this sample may be carry-over from other donors' samples. The source was peripheral blood mononuclear cells (PBMCs), collected from a glioma patient whose treatment included an IDH1 peptide vaccine. CDR3 loop: CASSAGQIPRGAFF. Written as DNA, the CDR3 is TGTGCCAGCAGTGCGGGACAGATTCCTAGGGGAGCTTTCTTT.